This TCR beta chain is drawn from a study of CD8 T cells in ankylosing spondylitis. Study-wide results and caveats: Reported data indicate significant enrichment of disease-linked clones within matched ankylosing spondylitis synovial fluid.

The CDR3 is made up of 15 amino acids. Trimming took 3 bases from V and 6 from J, leaving 16 bases between them. Germline V gene data show CDR1 as SGHDT and CDR2 as YYEEEE. This clonotype was seen ten or more times. Its specificity is not known. TCRdb itself ran the 5' RACE reads through MiXCR, one entry per CDR3 protein. The data hold around 42,000 distinct CDR3 sequences, with less than 3.5% observed a single time. V and J are TRBV5-6 and TRBJ1-5, with D possibly matching TRBD1 (5 bases). This clonotype originated in a male donor with ankylosing spondylitis or in good health (not recorded which). The sample comprised blood, either unsorted or a sorted T cell fraction (not recorded which). The CDR3 bases are TGTGCCAGCAGCTCCCCCGACAGAATTCGTCAGCCCCAGCATTTT. This gives the protein CASSSPDRIRQPQHF. Based on the CDR3 plus reference TRBV5-6 and TRBJ1-5, the full variable domain is DAGVTQSPTHLIKTRGQQVTLRCSPKSGHDTVSWYQQALGQGPQFIFQYYEEEERQRGNFPDRFSGHQFPNYSSELNVNALLLGDSALYLCASSSPDRIRQPQHFGDGTRLSIL.